Below are 3 T cell receptor beta chains sequenced from a single sample in a study of blood T cell repertoires in COVID-19. Using immunoSEQ multiplex PCR, the repertoire was profiled, and TCRdb retains in-frame clones only, with some absent. The sample yields approximately 230,000 clones, 85% to 90% seen once. The sequenced material came from peripheral blood. The receptors were sampled from a man older than 75 with acute or convalescent COVID-19.

The chain couples TRBV4-3 to TRBJ1-4; perhaps TRBD1 as D (5 bases). Trimming shortened V by 4 bases and J by 7 bases, and 16 bases separated the two germline ends. This CDR3 region has 15 residues. Looked up from germline, CDR1 is LGHNA and CDR2 is YSLEER. The DNA of the CDR3 is TGCGCCAGCAGCCCTCGAGGAGGGGATGGTGAAAAACTGTTTTTT. It encodes CASSPRGGDGEKLFF.

This sequence joins TRBV7-7 and TRBJ2-7, with TRBD1 matching over 12 bases. Per germline, CDR1 SSHAT and CDR2 FNYEAQ (reference sequence). This CDR3 contains 13 residues. V was pared by 5 bases and J by 6 bases, with 2 bases of the junction left unmatched. The CDR3 sequence: CASSAGQGAEQYF. The CDR3, as DNA: TGTGCCAGCAGCGCGGGACAGGGGGCCGAGCAGTACTTC.

The V gene is TRBV5-1, the J gene TRBJ2-7; weak D call: TRBD1 (6 bases). The V end was cut by 3 bases, the J end by 2 bases, with 42 bases between. Per the germline V gene, CDR1 is SGHRS and CDR2 is YFSETQ. CDR3 length: 24 residues. CDR3 in amino acids: CASSYPVVGPSTGISGWDPYEQYF. The CDR3 DNA reads as TGCGCCAGCAGCTACCCCGTGGTCGGACCAAGTACAGGGATATCAGGTTGGGATCCCTACGAGCAGTACTTC.